A selection of T cell receptor beta chains follows, all from one sample in a study of blood T cell repertoires in COVID-19. Sequencing used immunoSEQ multiplex PCR; TCRdb keeps in-frame clones, though not all of them. The repertoire holds about 180,000 clones, with roughly 84% as singletons. Sequencing was performed on PBMCs or T cells enriched from blood (not recorded which). These receptors were collected from a man in his fifties or sixties who had recovered from COVID-19. Both conserved end residues are trimmed from each CDR3. The order of the fields is D gene, V gene, CDR3 protein. The D gene is left open where the match is weak.

D gene: -; V gene: TRBV6-5; CDR3 protein: ASSVTSIYEQY
D gene: -; V gene: TRBV19; CDR3 protein: ASSMGSSGNTIY
D gene: -; V gene: TRBV6-5; CDR3 protein: ASFFSAGHTGELF
D gene: -; V gene: TRBV14; CDR3 protein: ASSQLAGEQY
D gene: -; V gene: TRBV6-5; CDR3 protein: ASSQHRGLNTEAF
D gene: TRBD1; V gene: TRBV6-5; CDR3 protein: ASSWTGVYGYT
D gene: -; V gene: TRBV7-8; CDR3 protein: ASSLSLGRGSTEAF
D gene: -; V gene: TRBV7-9; CDR3 protein: ASSLAERGWAEAF
D gene: TRBD1; V gene: TRBV2; CDR3 protein: ASSRRTGGDNSPLH
D gene: -; V gene: TRBV7-8; CDR3 protein: ASSYGGGDRGYT
D gene: -; V gene: TRBV5-1; CDR3 protein: ASAPGAGVSEQY
D gene: TRBD2; V gene: TRBV5-5; CDR3 protein: ASSYIAGGNNEQF
D gene: -; V gene: TRBV14; CDR3 protein: ASSQVAGVNYGYT
D gene: TRBD1; V gene: TRBV2; CDR3 protein: ASNRDRNYEQY
D gene: TRBD1; V gene: TRBV30; CDR3 protein: AWNEGALGNQPQH
D gene: -; V gene: TRBV27; CDR3 protein: ASSSPRASGNTIY
D gene: TRBD1; V gene: TRBV11-1; CDR3 protein: ASSLGTGVDEQF
D gene: -; V gene: TRBV5-5; CDR3 protein: ASSFGAAGLTTEAF
D gene: -; V gene: TRBV11-3; CDR3 protein: ASSPNRRNSYEQY
D gene: TRBD1; V gene: TRBV5-6; CDR3 protein: ASSPQGAKPNYEQY
D gene: TRBD2; V gene: TRBV18; CDR3 protein: ASSLGSGGNSYEQY
D gene: -; V gene: TRBV9; CDR3 protein: ASSANPSGRTDTQY
D gene: -; V gene: TRBV12-3/TRBV12-4; CDR3 protein: ASSSPPEAF
D gene: -; V gene: TRBV19; CDR3 protein: ASSPPVTANYGYT
D gene: TRBD1; V gene: TRBV12-5; CDR3 protein: ASGLVQGAHLEAF
D gene: -; V gene: TRBV3-1/TRBV3-2; CDR3 protein: ASSQFLALDFQF
D gene: -; V gene: TRBV18; CDR3 protein: ASSPQGQGYEQY
D gene: TRBD1; V gene: TRBV6-1; CDR3 protein: ASSEWDRLNQPQH
D gene: -; V gene: TRBV14; CDR3 protein: ASSRDNEQF
D gene: -; V gene: TRBV7-8; CDR3 protein: ASRVRGGSTEAF
D gene: -; V gene: TRBV10-3; CDR3 protein: AISESVQAGSPLH
D gene: -; V gene: TRBV19; CDR3 protein: ASSMRVSYEQY
D gene: -; V gene: TRBV12-3/TRBV12-4; CDR3 protein: ASSVGGRNEQF
D gene: -; V gene: TRBV11-2; CDR3 protein: ASSSSGQNTEAF
D gene: TRBD1; V gene: TRBV5-4; CDR3 protein: ASSLGQGGEQY
D gene: TRBD1; V gene: TRBV10-1; CDR3 protein: ASSDSGTGEDTIY
D gene: TRBD1; V gene: TRBV27; CDR3 protein: ASSIGTGGIRGGYT
D gene: TRBD1; V gene: TRBV5-1; CDR3 protein: ASSLAPGQQETQY
D gene: -; V gene: TRBV5-4; CDR3 protein: ASSNPQGGDEQF
D gene: -; V gene: TRBV28; CDR3 protein: ASSFTSSSYNSPLH
D gene: -; V gene: TRBV25-1; CDR3 protein: ASSPHSDYGYT
D gene: -; V gene: TRBV7-6; CDR3 protein: ASSLIAPWRRSYNEQF
D gene: TRBD1; V gene: TRBV30; CDR3 protein: AWAWGQGVTGELF
D gene: -; V gene: TRBV5-4; CDR3 protein: ASSSGGGVNTEAF
D gene: TRBD1; V gene: TRBV9; CDR3 protein: ASSVTPGQGTNEKLF
D gene: -; V gene: TRBV30; CDR3 protein: AWSVGDFMNEKLF
D gene: TRBD2; V gene: TRBV5-1; CDR3 protein: ASSLAASGGFTDTQY
D gene: -; V gene: TRBV6-5; CDR3 protein: ASSSPGQLNSPLH
D gene: TRBD1; V gene: TRBV7-9; CDR3 protein: ASSFVQGAGNTIY
D gene: -; V gene: TRBV4-1; CDR3 protein: ASSQGIGGVTEAF
D gene: -; V gene: TRBV10-2; CDR3 protein: ASSESLGRDTEAF
D gene: TRBD1; V gene: TRBV24-1; CDR3 protein: ATSGQGSQPQH
D gene: -; V gene: TRBV3-1/TRBV3-2; CDR3 protein: ASSARGNNNSPLH
D gene: -; V gene: TRBV5-6; CDR3 protein: ASRSARGALSSPLH
D gene: TRBD1; V gene: TRBV19; CDR3 protein: ASSMDRVNAEAF